The present TCR beta chain was sequenced within a study of cytomegalovirus exposure and HLA in healthy donors. The primer mix had 60 Vbeta and 13 Jbeta primers. The data were produced by immunoSEQ multiplex PCR, yet TCRdb's version contains in-frame clones alone and is incomplete. The sample lists under 70,000 clones; 65% to 85% were seen once. Though probably carrying unrecorded immune exposures, donors were nominally healthy at sampling. The CDR3 runs 12 residues. The germline gives CDR1 SQVTM, CDR2 ANQGSEA. V was trimmed by 6 bases and J by 5 bases, leaving 13 bases between them. The receptor's source is a female donor in good health and CMV-seronegative. The rearrangement links TRBV29-1 to TRBJ1-1, with a possible D match to TRBD1 (6 bases). Material for sequencing was PBMCs. In nucleotides, the CDR3 is TGCAGCGTAAAAACAAGGGGGACTGAAGCTTTCTTT. This gives the protein CSVKTRGTEAFF. The whole variable domain, remainder taken from reference TRBV29-1 and TRBJ1-1, is SAVISQKPSRDICQRGTSLTIQCQVDSQVTMMFWYRQQPGQSLTLIATANQGSEATYESGFVIDKFPISRPNLTFSTLTVSNMSPEDSSIYLCSVKTRGTEAFFGQGTRLTVV.